The T cell receptor (beta chain) under discussion was sequenced for a study of blood T cell repertoires in COVID-19. Study summary: Acute and convalescent COVID-19 specimens originated in the United States, Italy and Spain.

J lost 3 bases, V lost 3 bases, and 2 bases had no gene match. This CDR3 is 13 amino acids long. Looked up from germline, CDR1 is SGHRS and CDR2 is YFSETQ. Authors' data handling: Reference gene primer amplification in the assay estimated nucleated cell counts. Data came from immunoSEQ multiplex PCR; TCRdb stores just in-frame clones and leaves some out. Clone size and V and J calls were adopted from that table, with D and trimming inferred from the DNA. The sample has 200,000 to 250,000 clones, roughly 80% seen once; the top ten hold 6% to 9.5%. The receptor comes from a woman between 50 and 59 years old with acute or convalescent COVID-19. V gene TRBV5-1 combines with J gene TRBJ2-5; TRBD1 agrees at 7 bases. The sequencing input was peripheral blood. CDR3 bases: TGCGCCAGCAGCTCAGGACAGGAAGAGACCCAGTACTTC. This encodes CASSSGQEETQYF.